The entry below gives a single TCR beta chain sequence along with its context. In its sample, this clonotype was seen a few times. Its antigen is unknown. Base qualities are not recorded, but no much larger clone differs from it by a single base. These reads were obtained on an Illumina NovaSeq 6000. TCRalpha and TCRbeta cDNA libraries were built by 5'RACE with constant-segment primers, adding sample barcodes and unique molecular identifiers. Trizol reagent was used to extract RNA from every sample. Amplification of the libraries took two PCR steps, and the second step added a second sample barcode plus Illumina TruSeq adapters. Sequencing of the libraries was done on an Illumina NovaSeq, producing 2 x 150 bp paired-end reads. The source study handled its data this way. With migec v1.2.7, reads were demultiplexed and then collapsed into UMI-guided consensus sequences. Using mixcr v2.1.11, UMI consensuses were aligned to TRA and TRB V and J templates and then assembled into clonotypes. A clonotype was counted as expanded or contracted only when both edgeR and NoisET called the clonotype significant, with the noise models trained on biological replicates. For edgeR calls, the thresholds were a false discovery rate-adjusted p below 0.01 and a log2 fold-change of 1. As an exploratory analysis of dynamics, max-normalized trajectories of the 1000 most abundant clonotypes were examined by PCA with hierarchical clustering. The CD4 or CD8 phenotype of responding clones was assigned using the separately sequenced CD4+ and CD8+ repertoires. TCRdb itself trimmed the public reads at Q25 with fastp, ran MiXCR and retained productive beta chains. Entries that share a CDR3 protein sequence are merged under the most common genes and DNA. In this record, the V and J calls reflect TCRdb's handling and not the investigators' own analysis. The table for this sample lists about 350,000 distinct CDR3 sequences; about an eighth of them were counted only once. Roughly 20% of the sample is held by the ten biggest clonotypes.

The data belong to a study of T-cell memory formation after mild COVID-19 (dated by TCRdb to the early 2020s). Looking at the study overall: Most TCR sequence clusters were specific to one of the two donors. In two donors, T-cell clones that expanded and contracted after mild COVID-19 were followed by sequencing TCRalpha and TCRbeta repertoires longitudinally. Two young, previously healthy adult volunteers made up the cohort, one male and one female.

PBMCs were isolated by Ficoll-Paque density gradient centrifugation. Study-wide findings and limitations: Contracting CD4+ clones were found mainly in CM and EM memory subsets, while CD8+ clones were enriched in EMRA. The study included only a couple of mild cases, and larger cohorts that include severe cases with pre-infection samples were judged to be necessary. SARS-CoV-2 specificity was not confirmed for the second-wave clones peaking on day 37. Clones that contracted from day 15 to 85 showed balanced CD4/CD8 phenotypes, whereas a second wave of clones that expanded from day 15 to 37 leaned towards CD4+. Some responding clones were detected in pre-infection memory, suggesting pre-existing cross-reactive memory T cells joined the SARS-CoV-2 response.

The clonotype was recovered from a man between 18 and 29 years old who had mild COVID-19 (a few samples of this study predate the infection). The sample titles of this study are shuffled in the database, so cell type and time point are left out; the donor was told from shared clones. Source material: PBMCs or a T cell subset sorted from them (not recorded which).

The CDR3 here reads CASSFSRGNSPLHF. The DNA sequence is as follows: TGTGCCAGCAGTTTCTCCAGGGGCAATTCACCCCTCCACTTT. The chain was built from TRBV12-3 or TRBV12-4 and TRBJ1-6; the D region possibly corresponds to TRBD1 (6 bases align). The CDR3 holds 14 amino acids from the cysteine to the phenylalanine. Solely the CDR3 DNA is kept, with 42 bases framed from the first base. V loses 3 bases of germline sequence and J loses 7 bases, and the interval between the two ends is 10 bases.